These 2 T cell receptor beta chains were all obtained from the same sample, sequenced in a study of T cell responses to AZD1222 COVID-19 vaccine. Assay used: immunoSEQ multiplex PCR; TCRdb lists only in-frame clones, some missing. In the table there are about 68,000 clones, 88% of which are singletons. The input for sequencing was peripheral blood, taken on day 0 of AZD1222 vaccination. These TCRs come from an adult in good health.

This chain connects TRBV3-1 (or the pseudogene TRBV3-2) to TRBJ1-6, with D uncertain. This CDR3 has 18 amino acids. In germline, CDR1 is LGHDT, CDR2 YNNKEL (reference sequence). V was cut by 0 bases and J by 3 bases, with 15 bases left in between. Written as DNA, the CDR3 is TGTGCCAGCAGCCAAGATTTTGGAGGCAACTTCTATAATTCACCCCTCCACTTT. Its translation: CASSQDFGGNFYNSPLHF.

The rearrangement uses TRBV18 and TRBJ2-3; D is perhaps TRBD1 (6 bases). CDR1 is KGHSH and CDR2 is LQKENI in the germline V gene. This CDR3 has 14 amino acids. With 7 bases removed from V and 1 base from J, the gap between germline ends came to 12 bases. CDR3 in amino acids: CASCGQIRTDTQYF. The CDR3 DNA reads as TGTGCCAGCTGCGGACAGATTCGCACAGATACGCAGTATTTT.